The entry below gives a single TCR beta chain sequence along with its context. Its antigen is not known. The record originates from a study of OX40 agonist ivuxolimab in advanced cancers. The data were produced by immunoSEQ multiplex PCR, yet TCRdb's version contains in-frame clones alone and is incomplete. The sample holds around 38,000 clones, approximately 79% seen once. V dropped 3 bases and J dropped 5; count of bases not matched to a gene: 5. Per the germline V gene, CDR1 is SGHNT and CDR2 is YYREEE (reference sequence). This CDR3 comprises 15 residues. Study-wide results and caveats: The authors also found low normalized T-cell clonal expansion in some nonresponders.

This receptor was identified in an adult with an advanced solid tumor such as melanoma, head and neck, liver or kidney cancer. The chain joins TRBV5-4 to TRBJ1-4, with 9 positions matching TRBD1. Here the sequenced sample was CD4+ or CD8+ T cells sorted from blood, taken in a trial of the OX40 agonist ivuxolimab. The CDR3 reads CASSSFGTGNEKLFF. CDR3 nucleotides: TGTGCCAGCAGCTCGTTTGGGACAGGGAATGAAAAACTGTTTTTT.